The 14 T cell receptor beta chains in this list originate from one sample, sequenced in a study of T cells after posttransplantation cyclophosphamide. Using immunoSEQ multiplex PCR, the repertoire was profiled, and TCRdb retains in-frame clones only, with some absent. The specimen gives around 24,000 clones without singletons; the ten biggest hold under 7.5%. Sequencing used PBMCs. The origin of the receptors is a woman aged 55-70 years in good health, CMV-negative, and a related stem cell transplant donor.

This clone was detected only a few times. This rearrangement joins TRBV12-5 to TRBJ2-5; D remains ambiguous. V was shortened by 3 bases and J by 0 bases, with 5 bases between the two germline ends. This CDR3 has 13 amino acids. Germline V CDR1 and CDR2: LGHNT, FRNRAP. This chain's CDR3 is CASGFGYQETQYF. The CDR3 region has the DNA TGTGCTAGTGGTTTCGGTTACCAAGAGACCCAGTACTTC.

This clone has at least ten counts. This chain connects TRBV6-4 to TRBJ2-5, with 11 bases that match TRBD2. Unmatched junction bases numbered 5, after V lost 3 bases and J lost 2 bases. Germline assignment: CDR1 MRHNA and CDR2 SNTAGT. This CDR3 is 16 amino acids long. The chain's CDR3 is CASSEEGTSGQETQYF. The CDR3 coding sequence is TGTGCCAGCAGTGAAGAGGGGACTAGCGGTCAAGAGACCCAGTACTTC.

The CDR3 sequence: CASSLIYEQFF. DNA for the CDR3: TGTGCCAGCAGCTTAATATATGAGCAGTTCTTC. The chain carries TRBV5-6 and TRBJ2-1; D remains ambiguous. The germline CDR1 and CDR2 sequences are SGHDT and YYEEEE. The CDR3 covers 11 residues. V was cut by 2 bases and J by 8 bases, with 5 bases left in between. Full variable domain (missing parts from reference TRBV5-6 and TRBJ2-1): DAGVTQSPTHLIKTRGQQVTLRCSPKSGHDTVSWYQQALGQGPQFIFQYYEEEERQRGNFPDRFSGHQFPNYSSELNVNALLLGDSALYLCASSLIYEQFFGPGTRLTVL.

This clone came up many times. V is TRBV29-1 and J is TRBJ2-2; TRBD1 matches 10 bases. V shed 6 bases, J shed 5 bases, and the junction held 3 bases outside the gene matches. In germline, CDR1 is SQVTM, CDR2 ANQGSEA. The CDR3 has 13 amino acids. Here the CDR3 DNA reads TGCAGCGTCGTGGACAGGGGGACCGGGGAGCTGTTTTTT. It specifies CSVVDRGTGELFF.

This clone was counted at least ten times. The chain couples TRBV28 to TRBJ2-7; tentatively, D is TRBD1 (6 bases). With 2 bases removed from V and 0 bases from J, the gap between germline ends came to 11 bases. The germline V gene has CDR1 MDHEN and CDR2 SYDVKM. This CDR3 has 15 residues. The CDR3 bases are TGTGCCAGCAGTTTAGCTCAGGGGTTCTCCTACGAGCAGTACTTC. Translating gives CASSLAQGFSYEQYF.

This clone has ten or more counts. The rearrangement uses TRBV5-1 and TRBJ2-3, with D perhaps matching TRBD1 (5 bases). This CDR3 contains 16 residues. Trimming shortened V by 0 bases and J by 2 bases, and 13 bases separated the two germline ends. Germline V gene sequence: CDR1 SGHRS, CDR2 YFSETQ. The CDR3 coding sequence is TGCGCCAGCAGCTTGGTTCTGGGCAGGGACACAGATACGCAGTATTTT. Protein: CASSLVLGRDTDTQYF.

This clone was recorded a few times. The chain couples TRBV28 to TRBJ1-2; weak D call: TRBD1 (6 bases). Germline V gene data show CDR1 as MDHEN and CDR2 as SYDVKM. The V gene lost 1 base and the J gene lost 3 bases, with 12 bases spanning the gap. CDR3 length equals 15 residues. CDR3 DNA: TGTGCCAGCAGTTTATTGGGGGCGGGTCACTATGGCTACACCTTC. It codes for CASSLLGAGHYGYTF.

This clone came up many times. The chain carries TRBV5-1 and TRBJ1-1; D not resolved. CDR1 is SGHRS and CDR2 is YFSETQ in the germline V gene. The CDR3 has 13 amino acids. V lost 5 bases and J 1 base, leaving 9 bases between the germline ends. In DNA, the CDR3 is TGCGCCAGCAGACGTGAGAGGAACACTGAAGCTTTCTTT. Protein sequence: CASRRERNTEAFF.

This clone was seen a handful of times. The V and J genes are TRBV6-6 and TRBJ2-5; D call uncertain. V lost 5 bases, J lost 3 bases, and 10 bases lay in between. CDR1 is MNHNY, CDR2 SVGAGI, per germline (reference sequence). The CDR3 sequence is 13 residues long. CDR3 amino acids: CASSHGFEETQYF. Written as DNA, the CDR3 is TGTGCCAGCAGTCACGGGTTCGAAGAGACCCAGTACTTC.

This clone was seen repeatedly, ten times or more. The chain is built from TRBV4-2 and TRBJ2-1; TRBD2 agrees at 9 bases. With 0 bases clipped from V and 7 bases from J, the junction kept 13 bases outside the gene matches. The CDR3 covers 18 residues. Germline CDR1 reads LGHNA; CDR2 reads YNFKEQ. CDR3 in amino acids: CASSQEGLGIAGVNEQFF. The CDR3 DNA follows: TGTGCCAGCAGCCAAGAGGGGCTCGGGATAGCGGGAGTGAATGAGCAGTTCTTC.

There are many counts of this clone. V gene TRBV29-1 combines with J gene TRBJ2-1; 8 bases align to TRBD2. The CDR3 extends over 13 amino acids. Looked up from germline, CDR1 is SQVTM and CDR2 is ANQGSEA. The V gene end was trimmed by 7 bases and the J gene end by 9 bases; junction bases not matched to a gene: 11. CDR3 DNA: TGCAGCGCCGGGACTAGAGGGTTCCGTGAGCAGTTCTTC. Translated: CSAGTRGFREQFF.

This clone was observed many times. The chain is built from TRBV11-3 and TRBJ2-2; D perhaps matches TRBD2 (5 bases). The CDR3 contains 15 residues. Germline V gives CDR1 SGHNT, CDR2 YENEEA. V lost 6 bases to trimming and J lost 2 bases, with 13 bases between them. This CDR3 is CASSQTGFNTGELFF. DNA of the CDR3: TGTGCCAGCAGTCAGACGGGATTTAACACCGGGGAGCTGTTTTTT.

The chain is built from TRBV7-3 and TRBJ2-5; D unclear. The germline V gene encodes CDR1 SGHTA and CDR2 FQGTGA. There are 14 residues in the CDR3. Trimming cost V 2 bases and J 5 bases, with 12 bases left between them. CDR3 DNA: TGTGCCAGCAGCTTACTCCCCGGGTGGGAGACCCAGTACTTC. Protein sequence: CASSLLPGWETQYF.

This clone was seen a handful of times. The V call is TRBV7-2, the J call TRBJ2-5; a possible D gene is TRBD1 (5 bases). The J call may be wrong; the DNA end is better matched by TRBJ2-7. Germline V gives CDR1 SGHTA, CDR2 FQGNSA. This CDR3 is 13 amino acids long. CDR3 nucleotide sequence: TGTGCCAGCAGCCGAGACAGCTCCTACGAGCAGTACTTC. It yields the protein CASSRDSSYEQYF.